A selection of T cell receptor beta chains follows, all from one sample in a study of cytomegalovirus exposure and HLA in healthy donors. Generated by immunoSEQ multiplex PCR, the TCRdb table keeps only in-frame clones and is missing some. Among 150,000 to 200,000 clones listed, around 75% were seen once. Specimen: PBMCs. Source of these receptors: a woman in her 30s in good health and CMV-seronegative. CDR3s include the opening cysteine and the closing phenylalanine or tryptophan. D genes are given only for firm matches. Clone size is shown for a subset of rows, as once, few, many or a class of expanded clone.

d_call	v_call	j_call	clone_size	cdr3_aa	cdr3_nt
NA	TRBV19	TRBJ1-2	NA	CASTPTAPYGYTF	TGTGCCAGTACCCCTACAGCCCCCTATGGCTACACCTTC
TRBD2	TRBV7-9	TRBJ2-1	NA	CASSLGLAGGLEQFF	TGTGCCAGCAGCTTGGGGCTAGCGGGAGGTCTGGAGCAGTTCTTC
TRBD2	TRBV6-1	TRBJ2-3	few	CASSLLAGGTDTQYF	TGTGCCAGCAGCCTACTAGCGGGGGGGACAGATACGCAGTATTTT
NA	TRBV19	TRBJ2-1	few	CASSWGSGTYNEQFF	TGTGCCAGTAGCTGGGGTAGCGGCACCTACAATGAGCAGTTCTTC
NA	TRBV6-1	TRBJ2-2	NA	CASRQQNTGELFF	TGTGCCAGCCGACAGCAGAACACCGGGGAGCTGTTTTTT
TRBD1	TRBV4-1	TRBJ2-7	NA	CASSQGTATYEQYF	TGCGCCAGCAGCCAGGGGACAGCAACCTACGAGCAGTACTTC
NA	TRBV11-2	TRBJ1-3	NA	CASSSSTGYSGNTIYF	TGTGCCAGCAGCTCCTCCACAGGCTACTCTGGAAACACCATATATTTT
NA	TRBV7-9	TRBJ2-7	NA	CASSPTSSPTYEQYF	TGTGCCAGCAGCCCAACGTCTTCCCCTACCTACGAGCAGTACTTC
NA	TRBV6-6	TRBJ2-1	NA	CASSYSQVHEQFF	TGTGCCAGCAGTTACTCCCAGGTCCATGAGCAGTTCTTC
NA	TRBV6-5	TRBJ1-1	NA	CASSATRQVGEAFF	TGTGCCAGCAGCGCGACCCGACAGGTGGGTGAAGCTTTCTTT
NA	TRBV5-1	TRBJ2-6	NA	CASSFEVGGGGANVLTF	TGCGCCAGCAGCTTTGAGGTGGGAGGTGGTGGGGCCAACGTCCTGACTTTC
NA	TRBV29-1	TRBJ1-1	NA	CSVRNTEAFF	TGCAGCGTCAGGAACACTGAAGCTTTCTTT
NA	TRBV19	TRBJ1-5	NA	CASSTLRTQSNQPQHF	TGTGCCAGTAGCACCTTAAGGACACAAAGCAATCAGCCCCAGCATTTT
TRBD2	TRBV5-4	TRBJ2-1	NA	CASSSPTSGESNEQFF	TGTGCCAGCAGCAGCCCGACTAGCGGGGAGTCAAATGAGCAGTTCTTC
NA	TRBV7-9	TRBJ2-7	NA	CASSPRQGSYEQYF	TGTGCCAGCAGCCCACGGCAGGGTTCCTACGAGCAGTACTTC
TRBD2	TRBV11-2	TRBJ2-4	NA	CASSLLTGGAKNIQYF	TGTGCCAGCAGCTTATTGACGGGAGGAGCCAAAAACATTCAGTACTTC
TRBD1	TRBV11-2	TRBJ1-1	NA	CASSLAAPGTGGTEAFF	TGTGCCAGCAGCTTAGCTGCCCCCGGGACAGGGGGCACTGAAGCTTTCTTT
NA	TRBV7-2	TRBJ2-1	NA	CASSGTPYHEQFF	TGTGCCAGCTCCGGGACACCGTACCATGAGCAGTTCTTC
NA	TRBV10-3	TRBJ1-5	once	CAISEGGAAQPQHF	TGTGCCATCAGTGAGGGGGGGGCAGCTCAGCCCCAGCATTTT
NA	TRBV4-2	TRBJ1-4	NA	CASSPRDRTKSEKLFF	TGTGCCAGCAGCCCCCGAGACAGGACCAAGAGTGAAAAACTGTTTTTT
TRBD2	TRBV19	TRBJ2-5	NA	CASSNPARGGETQYF	TGTGCCAGTAGCAATCCGGCCCGGGGGGGAGAGACCCAGTACTTC
NA	TRBV1	TRBJ2-7	NA	CTSSPGTEKYEQYF	TGCACCAGCAGCCCAGGGACAGAGAAATACGAGCAGTACTTC
TRBD2	TRBV7-9	TRBJ2-7	NA	CASSPSLAGEFGEQYF	TGTGCCAGCAGCCCCTCACTAGCGGGAGAATTCGGCGAGCAGTACTTC
TRBD1	TRBV7-9	TRBJ1-1	NA	CSSSLQGARTEAFF	TGTTCCAGCAGCCTACAGGGGGCCCGAACTGAAGCTTTCTTT
TRBD1	TRBV19	TRBJ1-4	NA	CASSPTGTGSEKLFF	TGTGCCAGTAGTCCTACCGGGACAGGGTCTGAAAAACTGTTTTTT
TRBD1	TRBV10-3	TRBJ2-1	NA	CAISWTGAGNEQFF	TGTGCCATCAGCTGGACAGGGGCTGGCAATGAGCAGTTCTTC
TRBD1	TRBV13	TRBJ2-5	NA	CASTVGTGGQETQYF	TGTGCCAGCACCGTCGGGACAGGGGGGCAAGAGACCCAGTACTTC
NA	TRBV6-6	TRBJ2-2	NA	CASSQRSGAGELFF	TGTGCCAGCAGTCAGCGATCGGGGGCCGGGGAGCTGTTTTTT
TRBD2	TRBV4-3	TRBJ2-1	NA	CASSQRGLAGSEQFF	TGCGCCAGTAGCCAACGGGGACTAGCGGGATCTGAGCAGTTCTTC
NA	TRBV7-8	TRBJ2-7	NA	CASSLTRAGPLWEEQYF	TGTGCCAGCAGCTTAACTAGGGCGGGGCCGCTCTGGGAAGAGCAGTACTTC
NA	TRBV10-3	TRBJ2-7	NA	CAISEWGSSSYEQYF	TGTGCCATCAGTGAGTGGGGCTCAAGCTCCTACGAGCAGTACTTC
NA	TRBV7-9	TRBJ1-1	NA	CASSLYGGVRTEAFF	TGTGCCAGCAGCTTATATGGGGGGGTTAGGACTGAAGCTTTCTTT
TRBD1	TRBV11-2	TRBJ2-4	once	CASSSLTGALTKNIQYF	TGTGCCAGCAGCTCCTTGACAGGGGCCTTGACCAAAAACATTCAGTACTTC
NA	TRBV4-3	TRBJ2-7	NA	CASSQGTTSYEQYF	TGCGCCAGCAGCCAAGGTACCACATCCTACGAGCAGTACTTC
TRBD2	TRBV27	TRBJ2-7	NA	CASSLTLAGEQYF	TGTGCCAGCAGTTTAACTCTAGCGGGAGAGCAGTACTTC
TRBD1	TRBV15	TRBJ1-2	NA	CATSRVRRDSGGGYTF	TGTGCCACCAGCAGAGTTCGGAGGGACAGCGGGGGAGGCTACACCTTC
NA	TRBV7-2	TRBJ1-1	NA	CASSLFHSVNTEAFF	TGTGCCAGCAGCTTGTTTCACTCTGTTAACACTGAAGCTTTCTTT
TRBD2	TRBV9	TRBJ2-1	once	CASSAGLADYNEQFF	TGTGCCAGCAGCGCGGGACTAGCGGACTACAATGAGCAGTTCTTC
NA	TRBV2	TRBJ2-7	once	CASSELSLVLGGEQYF	TGTGCCAGCAGTGAACTTTCCTTGGTTTTGGGGGGCGAGCAGTACTTC
TRBD2	TRBV19	TRBJ2-3	NA	CASSILRTSGFTDTQYF	TGTGCCAGTAGTATTCTGAGGACTAGCGGGTTCACAGATACGCAGTATTTT
TRBD2	TRBV29-1	TRBJ2-5	NA	CSVRGLARETQYF	TGCAGCGTCCGAGGACTAGCTCGGGAGACCCAGTACTTC
TRBD1	TRBV5-1	TRBJ2-5	NA	CASSLVGQGGETQYF	TGCGCCAGCAGCTTGGTGGGACAGGGCGGAGAGACCCAGTACTTC
TRBD2	TRBV4-3	TRBJ2-7	NA	CASSQVLLAGAHEQYF	TGCGCCAGCAGCCAAGTCCTGCTAGCGGGAGCCCACGAGCAGTACTTC
NA	TRBV27	TRBJ2-7	once	CASSLMGVTYEQYF	TGTGCCAGCAGCTTGATGGGCGTTACCTACGAGCAGTACTTC
NA	TRBV6-1	TRBJ2-5	NA	CASSGAGRGIETQYF	TGTGCCAGCAGTGGTGCAGGACGGGGGATAGAGACCCAGTACTTC
TRBD1	TRBV4-1	TRBJ2-7	NA	CASSLNSGTGVYEQYF	TGCGCCAGCAGCCTCAACTCCGGGACAGGGGTCTACGAGCAGTACTTC
TRBD1	TRBV9	TRBJ2-3	NA	CASSVGGITGGADTQYF	TGTGCCAGCAGCGTAGGAGGGATAACAGGGGGCGCGGATACGCAGTATTTT
TRBD1	TRBV5-4	TRBJ1-2	NA	CASSTSGTGKYGYTF	TGTGCCAGCAGCACATCCGGGACAGGAAAATATGGCTACACCTTC
NA	TRBV9	TRBJ2-3	NA	CASSIGLYTDTQYF	TGTGCCAGCAGCATAGGACTGTACACAGATACGCAGTATTTT
NA	TRBV2	TRBJ1-2	NA	CASSGNYGYTF	TGTGCCAGCTCGGGGAACTATGGCTACACCTTC
NA	TRBV5-6	TRBJ1-6	NA	CASSLVVEGSYNSPLHF	TGTGCCAGCAGCTTGGTGGTGGAGGGATCCTATAATTCACCCCTCCACTTT
TRBD1	TRBV6-5	TRBJ1-1	NA	CASADRVRGAFF	TGTGCCAGCGCGGACAGGGTCCGAGGCGCTTTCTTT
NA	TRBV5-4	TRBJ2-2	NA	CASSLGTGGPFSGELFF	TGTGCCAGCAGCTTGGGAACAGGAGGGCCATTCTCCGGGGAGCTGTTTTTT
TRBD1	TRBV19	TRBJ1-5	NA	CASSIRGTGRVSNQPQHF	TGTGCCAGTAGTATCCGGGGGACAGGGCGGGTAAGCAATCAGCCCCAGCATTTT
NA	TRBV12-5	TRBJ1-1	few	CASGLDSWALNTEAFF	TGTGCTAGTGGTTTGGACAGTTGGGCCCTGAACACTGAAGCTTTCTTT